Presented here are 17 T cell receptor beta chains from one specimen sequenced in a study of T-cell memory formation after mild COVID-19. In TCRdb, the 5' RACE reads were re-called with MiXCR into one record per CDR3 protein. The sample has more than 9,500 distinct CDR3 sequences; 13% to 15% are singletons. The sequencing sample was made of PBMCs or a T cell subset sorted from them (not recorded which). The receptors shown here come from a man aged 18 to 30 who had mild COVID-19 (a few samples of this study predate the infection). Cell type and time point are not known.

This chain connects TRBV7-3 to TRBJ2-3; TRBD2 matches 9 bases. V was pared by 6 bases and J by 2 bases, with 6 bases of the junction left unmatched. The CDR3 has 15 amino acids. Per germline, CDR1 SGHTA and CDR2 FQGTGA. The CDR3 spells CASSSLAGTTDTQYF. The DNA of the CDR3 is TGTGCCAGCAGTTCTCTAGCGGGGACCACAGATACGCAGTATTTT. The variable domain in full, with the rest retrieved from reference TRBV7-3 and TRBJ2-3, is GAGVSQTPSNKVTEKGKYVELRCDPISGHTALYWYRQSLGQGPEFLIYFQGTGAADDSGLPNDRFFAVRPEGSVSTLKIQRTERGDSAVYLCASSSLAGTTDTQYFGPGTRLTVL.

This clonotype was found many times. This chain connects TRBV29-1 to TRBJ2-5; no clear D gene. In germline, CDR1 is SQVTM, CDR2 ANQGSEA. Trimming took 3 bases from V and 1 from J, leaving 6 bases between them. The CDR3 has 12 amino acids. This CDR3 is CSVDIFQETQYF. Written as DNA, the CDR3 is TGCAGCGTTGATATTTTCCAAGAGACCCAGTACTTC.

This clonotype was recorded many times. This chain links TRBV9 with TRBJ1-2; possibly TRBD1 for D (6 bases). Germline CDR1 SGDLS, CDR2 YYNGEE. V was shortened by 4 bases and J by 7 bases, with 14 bases between the two germline ends. The CDR3 loop spans 13 amino acids. CDR3 sequence: CASSLGGGRGYTF. The DNA of the CDR3 is TGTGCCAGCAGCCTCGGGGGGGGCCGTGGCTACACCTTC. The full variable domain, rest sourced from reference TRBV9 and TRBJ1-2, is DSGVTQTPKHLITATGQRVTLRCSPRSGDLSVYWYQQSLDQGLQFLIQYYNGEERAKGNILERFSAQQFPDLHSELNLSSLELGDSALYFCASSLGGGRGYTFGSGTRLTVV.

This clonotype was seen at least ten times. The CDR3 sequence: CASSLEWGMANTGELFF. CDR3 bases: TGTGCCAGCAGCTTAGAATGGGGCATGGCGAACACCGGGGAGCTGTTTTTT. The chain links TRBV7-3 to TRBJ2-2; a weak D match, TRBD1 (5 bases). The germline CDR1 and CDR2 sequences are SGHTA and FQGTGA. This CDR3 region has 17 residues. V lost 2 bases and J lost 0, with 13 bases in between.

This clonotype was seen ten or more times. The rearrangement joins TRBV4-3 to TRBJ2-5; D remains unclear. Germline CDR1 LGHNA, CDR2 YSLEER. CDR3 length: 18 amino acids. V was pared by 0 bases and J by 5 bases, with 22 bases between. CDR3 amino acids: CASSQDGPTEPPWETQYF. CDR3 sequence (DNA): TGCGCCAGCAGCCAAGATGGGCCGACTGAACCACCATGGGAGACCCAGTACTTC.

V and J are TRBV20-1 and TRBJ2-1, with D perhaps given as TRBD1 or TRBD2 (5 bases each). Germline CDR1 reads DFQATT; CDR2 reads SNEGSKA (reference sequence). This CDR3 has 14 residues. Trimming removed 3 bases at V and 8 bases at J, with 17 bases between. The CDR3 DNA follows: TGCAGTGCTAGCAGGTGGGGGTTAAGCGATGAGCAGTTCTTC. Amino acid sequence: CSASRWGLSDEQFF.

This clonotype was recorded many times. The J gene is TRBJ2-1, the V gene TRBV7-2; the D is unclear. The germline CDR1 and CDR2 sequences are SGHTA and FQGNSA. This CDR3 contains 16 residues. With 1 base removed from V and 3 bases from J, the gap between germline ends came to 13 bases. CDR3 in DNA: TGTGCCAGCAGCTTAGTAGGGTCTCGTTTCTACAATGAGCAGTTCTTC. Encoded protein: CASSLVGSRFYNEQFF.

This clonotype was observed many times. CDR3 nucleotide sequence: TGTGCCATCACCCGGGACTTACAAGAGACCCAGTACTTC. Translation: CAITRDLQETQYF. The rearrangement links TRBV10-3 to TRBJ2-5; a weak D match, TRBD2 (6 bases). The CDR3 is made up of 13 amino acids. Trimming removed 7 bases from V and 2 bases from J, with 11 bases in between. Germline assignment: CDR1 ENHRY and CDR2 SYGVKD.

There are many counts of this clonotype. The chain recombines TRBV6-5 with TRBJ1-2, with D unresolved. Per the germline V gene, CDR1 is MNHEY and CDR2 is SVGAGI. The CDR3 has 12 amino acids. With 6 bases removed from V and 4 bases from J, the gap between germline ends came to 9 bases. In DNA, the CDR3 is TGTGCCAGCAGAGAGGTCGGCTATGGCTACACCTTC. It encodes CASREVGYGYTF.

The J gene is TRBJ2-1, the V gene TRBV29-1, with a weak D call TRBD2 (5 bases). V lost 1 base to trimming and J lost 7 bases, with 23 bases between them. CDR1 is SQVTM, CDR2 ANQGSEA, per germline. This CDR3 region has 17 residues. The CDR3 DNA follows: TGCAGCGTTGAAGGTCGTTCGGGATTGGGGTTTGGAAATGAGCAGTTCTTC. Translation: CSVEGRSGLGFGNEQFF.

In this sample, this clonotype turned up many times. The junction shows a germline mismatch at one end, possibly a read error. This chain links TRBV7-7 with TRBJ2-2, with 7 positions matching TRBD1. The CDR3 loop spans 15 amino acids. CDR1 and CDR2 (germline): SSHAT, FNYEAQ (reference sequence). The CDR3 region has the DNA TGTGCTAGCAGCCCGAGGGACAGCTTTACCGGGGAGCTGTTTTTT. It codes for CASSPRDSFTGELFF.

This clonotype was observed at least ten times. The chain combines TRBV9 with TRBJ1-4; TRBD1 aligns across 7 bases. The CDR3 is made up of 13 amino acids. Germline V CDR1 and CDR2: SGDLS, YYNGEE. The ends lost 3 bases at V and 7 bases at J; junction bases unmatched: 3. CDR3 sequence reads: CASSAAGGEKLFF. In nucleotides, the CDR3 is TGTGCCAGCAGCGCCGCAGGGGGTGAAAAACTGTTTTTT.

This clonotype has at least ten counts. The chain carries TRBV5-1 and TRBJ2-7; no clear D. The CDR3 is made up of 14 amino acids. Germline CDR1 and CDR2: SGHRS and YFSETQ. V shed 3 bases and J shed 2 bases, with 12 bases lying between them. CDR3 nucleotides: TGCGCCAGCAGCTGGACGACTGGACCCTACGAGCAGTACTTC. Translated: CASSWTTGPYEQYF.

This clonotype appeared many times. The chain recombines TRBV7-9 with TRBJ2-1, with a possible D match to TRBD1 (5 bases). V shed 3 bases and J shed 3 bases, with 12 bases lying between them. The germline V gene encodes CDR1 SEHNR and CDR2 FQNEAQ (reference sequence). The CDR3 has 15 amino acids. This chain's CDR3 is CASSFASGRYNEQFF. The CDR3 nucleotides read TGTGCCAGCAGCTTCGCGTCAGGGCGCTACAATGAGCAGTTCTTC.

This clonotype was detected ten times or more. This chain links TRBV15 with TRBJ2-1, with unresolved D. Between the trimmed V and J ends, which lost 0 bases and 2 bases, there was a span of 17 bases. CDR1 and CDR2 from the germline V gene are LNHNV and YYDKDF (reference sequence). The CDR3 length is 18 residues. CDR3 sequence reads: CATSRDRTFVGPYNEQFF. CDR3 DNA sequence: TGTGCCACCAGCAGAGATAGGACCTTTGTCGGACCCTACAATGAGCAGTTCTTC.

A few counts support this clonotype. The V call is TRBV4-1, the J call TRBJ1-6; no clear D gene. Germline V lookup: CDR1 MGHRA, CDR2 YSYEKL. V lost 1 base to trimming and J lost 7 bases, with 11 bases between them. The length of the CDR3 is 15 residues. In DNA, the CDR3 is TGCGCCAGCAGCCAAGTACGCCAGGAGAATTCACCCCTCCACTTT. Amino acid sequence: CASSQVRQENSPLHF.

This clonotype was detected ten times or more. The genes are TRBV29-1 and TRBJ2-1; TRBD1 aligns across 10 bases. The length of the CDR3 is 14 residues. The germline CDR1 and CDR2 sequences are SQVTM and ANQGSEA. V trimming: 7 bases; J trimming: 7 bases; junction bases outside the gene matches: 10. CDR3 amino acids: CSAEGTGETNEQFF. DNA of the CDR3: TGCAGCGCCGAGGGGACAGGGGAGACTAATGAGCAGTTCTTC.